One TCR beta chain is described in this entry. Survey-level TCR beta sequencing used the immunoSEQ assay. TCRdb keeps only in-frame clones here, not all; method: immunoSEQ multiplex PCR. The sample includes about 68,000 clones, just over 90% of them seen just once. V shed 6 bases, J shed 0 bases, and the junction held 1 base outside the gene matches. Germline-derived CDR1 and CDR2 are SNHLY and FYNNEI. The CDR3 has 13 amino acids. Sequencing used PBMCs. The chain links TRBV2 to TRBJ1-2, with TRBD1 matching 7 bases. The receptor was derived from a man aged 35 to 55 with rheumatoid arthritis. CDR3 amino acids: CASRTGSNYGYTF. As DNA, the CDR3 is TGTGCCAGCAGGACAGGGTCTAACTATGGCTACACCTTC.